The subject of this entry is one TCR beta chain. V was clipped by 3 bases and J by 2 bases; unmatched bases: 2. This CDR3 is 15 amino acids long. Germline V lookup: CDR1 MNHEY, CDR2 SMNVEV (reference sequence). These data originate in a study of blood T cell repertoires in COVID-19. Study background: The study drew acute and convalescent COVID-19 samples from the United States, Italy and Spain. PBMCs, B-cell-depleted T cells, or T cells were the source of the cDNA or gDNA that made up the material.

Libraries were prepared by immunoSEQ multiplex PCR; TCRdb keeps only in-frame clonotypes and omits some of them. The sample consists of a few hundred thousand clones, approximately 83% of them appearing once. This clonotype was sampled from a woman aged 40-49 years with acute COVID-19. The source material was PBMCs or T cells enriched from blood (not recorded which). V and J are TRBV27 and TRBJ1-5; 9 positions match TRBD1. As DNA, the CDR3 is TGTGCCAGCAGTTTGGGACAGGGTGGCAATCAGCCCCAGCATTTT. It translates to CASSLGQGGNQPQHF.